Listed here are 8 T cell receptor beta chains from one sample, sequenced in a study of PD-1 blockade in classical Hodgkin lymphoma. Only in-frame clones appear in the TCRdb table, and some are missing; sequencing was by immunoSEQ multiplex PCR. The table includes 15,000 to 16,000 clones, roughly 83% detected once. Patients all relapsed after autologous stem cell transplantation, and there was variation in brentuximab vedotin exposure. Material: peripheral blood mononuclear cells (PBMCs), obtained before the second cycle of nivolumab. Receptor source: a human donor with classical Hodgkin lymphoma.

This clone appeared once. V usage is TRBV19 and J usage is TRBJ2-5; 7 bases agree with TRBD1. CDR1 is LNHDA and CDR2 is SQIVND in the germline V gene (reference sequence). The CDR3 length is 16 residues. V was pared by 5 bases and J by 0 bases, with 9 bases of the junction left unmatched. This CDR3 is CASSLRTGRYQETQYF. The CDR3 DNA reads TGTGCCAGTAGTCTCCGGACAGGACGGTACCAAGAGACCCAGTACTTC.

The chain employs TRBV5-6 and TRBJ2-5; D might be TRBD1 (5 bases). Judging by the DNA end, TRBJ2-7 fits better; the J call may be wrong. CDR3 length: 14 amino acids. In germline, CDR1 is SGHDT, CDR2 YYEEEE. The CDR3 here is CASSSVGVTYEQYF. CDR3 DNA: TGTGCCAGCAGCTCCGTAGGGGTAACTTACGAGCAGTACTTC.

V and J are TRBV7-3 and TRBJ1-1, with TRBD1 matching 10 bases. The CDR3 is 14 amino acids. V dropped 5 bases and J dropped 5; count of bases not matched to a gene: 5. Per the germline V gene, CDR1 is SGHTA and CDR2 is FQGTGA. The CDR3 loop is CASSRQGAKTEAFF. CDR3 nucleotide sequence: TGTGCCAGCAGCAGACAGGGGGCAAAGACTGAAGCTTTCTTT.

By sample share, this clone is medium-sized. The chain combines TRBV27 with TRBJ1-2; no firm D call. CDR1 and CDR2 from the germline V gene are MNHEY and SMNVEV (reference sequence). The CDR3 spans 12 residues. V lost 9 bases, J lost 7 bases, and 15 bases lay in between. CDR3 sequence reads: CASGPLNVGYTF. CDR3 nucleotides: TGTGCCAGTGGACCGCTAAATGTTGGCTACACCTTC.

This chain joins TRBV27 and TRBJ2-2; TRBD2 aligns across 9 bases. The V segment lost 6 bases and the J segment 3 bases; nucleotides outside the gene matches: 11. Germline-derived CDR1 and CDR2 are MNHEY and SMNVEV (reference sequence). The CDR3 is 17 residues long. The CDR3 bases are TGTGCCAGCAGAAAGAAAACTAGCGGGTACTACACCGGGGAGCTGTTTTTT. It specifies CASRKKTSGYYTGELFF.

The J gene is TRBJ1-1, the V gene TRBV7-3; perhaps TRBD1 as D (5 bases). V lost 5 bases to trimming and J lost 1 base, with 14 bases between them. Germline V CDR1 and CDR2: SGHTA, FQGTGA. The CDR3 consists of 15 residues. CDR3 bases: TGTGCCAGCAGCCCTGGCGGGGGGACGAACACTGAAGCTTTCTTT. Its translation: CASSPGGGTNTEAFF.

This clone was counted between two and nine times. The rearrangement joins TRBV5-4 to TRBJ2-7; D is undetermined. This CDR3 region has 13 residues. V lost 0 bases, J lost 3 bases, and 7 bases lay in between. In germline, CDR1 is SGHNT, CDR2 YYREEE (reference sequence). CDR3 nucleotides: TGTGCCAGCAGCTTGGACACGGGCTACGAGCAGTACTTC. Its protein is CASSLDTGYEQYF. The variable domain in full, completed from reference TRBV5-4 and TRBJ2-7, reads ETGVTQSPTHLIKTRGQQVTLRCSSQSGHNTVSWYQQALGQGPQFIFQYYREEENGRGNFPPRFSGLQFPNYSSELNVNALELDDSALYLCASSLDTGYEQYFGPGTRLTVT.

The V and J genes are TRBV19 and TRBJ2-5; unclear D gene. This CDR3 spans 14 amino acids. CDR1 is LNHDA, CDR2 SQIVND, per germline (reference sequence). V lost 3 bases, J lost 0 bases, and 8 bases lay in between. The DNA of the CDR3 is TGTGCCAGTAGTATCACCGGGTACCAAGAGACCCAGTACTTC. As protein: CASSITGYQETQYF.